One and the same sample provided the 19 T cell receptor beta chains below, sequenced in a study of T-cell reconstitution after alpha-beta-depleted transplantation in children. Unique molecular identifiers were used in preparing the TCRbeta library. A single record per CDR3 protein comes from TCRdb applying MiXCR to the PCR reads. Of about 92,000 distinct CDR3 sequences listed, roughly an eighth were seen once; the top ten hold approximately 13%. The sample consisted of PBMCs from the stem cell graft donor, taken from the stem cell graft. Source of these receptors: a human donor who donated a stem cell graft to a child with inherited bone marrow failure.

The V and J genes are TRBV19 and TRBJ1-1; maybe TRBD1 (5 bases). V was trimmed by 1 base and J by 0 bases, leaving 9 bases between them. This CDR3 has 15 residues. Germline V CDR1 and CDR2: LNHDA, SQIVND (reference sequence). CDR3 bases: TGTGCCAGTAGTATAGGAGGCAGGGTGAACACTGAAGCTTTCTTT. Protein: CASSIGGRVNTEAFF.

This clonotype has at least ten counts. The chain employs TRBV29-1 and TRBJ1-2, with 7 positions matching TRBD1. The CDR3 is made up of 15 amino acids. V lost 7 bases to trimming and J lost 7 bases; unmatched junction nucleotides: 18. The germline V gene encodes CDR1 SQVTM and CDR2 ANQGSEA. The CDR3 spells CSDKVPDRPGGGYTF. The CDR3 coding sequence is TGCAGCGATAAGGTACCGGACAGGCCCGGCGGTGGCTACACCTTC.

This clonotype showed up many times. The gene calls are TRBV30 and TRBJ1-4; D might be TRBD1 (6 bases). CDR1 and CDR2 (germline): GTSNPN, SVGIG (reference sequence). V dropped 0 bases and J dropped 7 bases, with 15 bases sitting between them. The CDR3 extends over 15 amino acids. CDR3 in DNA: TGTGCCTGGAGTGTCCTGGCCGGGGGCGGTGAAAAACTGTTTTTT. It specifies CAWSVLAGGGEKLFF.

In its sample, this clonotype was seen many times. The chain combines TRBV9 with TRBJ1-2; 9 bases match TRBD1. The V gene end was trimmed by 3 bases and the J gene end by 7 bases; junction bases not matched to a gene: 10. Germline-derived CDR1 and CDR2 are SGDLS and YYNGEE. The length of the CDR3 is 15 residues. DNA of the CDR3: TGTGCCAGCAGCGCCGCCGGGACAGGGTCCTCTGGCTACACCTTC. Translating gives CASSAAGTGSSGYTF.

The chain recombines TRBV20-1 with TRBJ2-2, with 7 bases aligning to TRBD1. Per germline, CDR1 DFQATT and CDR2 SNEGSKA (reference sequence). This CDR3 is 14 amino acids long. V shed 4 bases and J 7 bases; nucleotides not matched to a gene: 9. The CDR3 protein is CSANEQGPNGELFF. The CDR3 DNA is TGCAGTGCTAACGAACAGGGGCCTAACGGGGAGCTGTTTTTT.

This clonotype was recorded many times. V is TRBV7-2 and J is TRBJ1-5; no clear D gene. Deletions cut 5 bases from V and 3 bases from J, with 11 bases between. Germline CDR1 is SGHTA and CDR2 is FQGNSA. The CDR3 is 14 residues long. The CDR3 sequence: CASSPDPHNQPQHF. The DNA for the CDR3 is TGTGCCAGCAGCCCGGACCCTCACAATCAGCCCCAGCATTTT.

This clonotype was detected ten times or more. This chain uses TRBV7-2 with TRBJ2-3; D uncertain. V was clipped by 5 bases and J by 4 bases, with 13 bases between them. The CDR3 has 14 residues. Germline V lookup: CDR1 SGHTA, CDR2 FQGNSA. CDR3 region: CASSPGLVADTQYF. The CDR3 DNA reads TGTGCCAGCAGCCCCGGCCTCGTAGCAGATACGCAGTATTTT.

This chain uses TRBV7-9 with TRBJ2-7; tentative D call: TRBD2 (7 bases). Trimming removed 5 bases at V and 2 bases at J, with 13 bases between. This CDR3 is built from 14 residues. Germline V CDR1 and CDR2: SEHNR, FQNEAQ (reference sequence). This CDR3 reads CASSPMGGPYEQYF. The CDR3 DNA reads TGTGCCAGCAGCCCCATGGGGGGGCCCTACGAGCAGTACTTC. The full variable domain, rest sourced from reference TRBV7-9 and TRBJ2-7, is DTGVSQNPRHKITKRGQNVTFRCDPISEHNRLYWYRQTLGQGPEFLTYFQNEAQLEKSRLLSDRFSAERPKGSFSTLEIQRTEQGDSAMYLCASSPMGGPYEQYFGPGTRLTVT.

This clonotype was seen a few times. The chain has TRBV20-1 and TRBJ2-3; 8 bases align to TRBD1. The V gene end was trimmed by 3 bases and the J gene end by 6 bases; junction bases not matched to a gene: 11. The CDR3 has 15 amino acids. Germline CDR1 reads DFQATT; CDR2 reads SNEGSKA (reference sequence). Written as DNA, the CDR3 is TGCAGTGCTAGCCTCGGACAGGGCTTGACGGATACGCAGTATTTT. This encodes CSASLGQGLTDTQYF.

This clonotype was found a few times. The V call is TRBV4-3, the J call TRBJ2-4, with D possibly matching TRBD1 (5 bases). Germline values: CDR1 LGHNA, CDR2 YSLEER. The CDR3 contains 20 residues. V gave up 0 bases and J gave up 3 bases, with 24 bases separating them. For the CDR3, the DNA is TGCGCCAGCAGCCAAGAAGCCGCACCCCCCAGGGTGTGGGGCAAAAACATTCAGTACTTC. Amino acids: CASSQEAAPPRVWGKNIQYF.

This clonotype was detected many times. The chain links TRBV9 to TRBJ1-1; D is unresolved. From germline, CDR1 is SGDLS and CDR2 YYNGEE. CDR3 length: 15 amino acids. V lost 0 bases, J lost 8 bases, and 17 bases lay in between. In nucleotides, the CDR3 is TGTGCCAGCAGCGTAGGGGCCTCCGTTGGGCACGAAGCTTTCTTT. It is translated as CASSVGASVGHEAFF. The whole variable domain, filled in from reference TRBV9 and TRBJ1-1, reads DSGVTQTPKHLITATGQRVTLRCSPRSGDLSVYWYQQSLDQGLQFLIQYYNGEERAKGNILERFSAQQFPDLHSELNLSSLELGDSALYFCASSVGASVGHEAFFGQGTRLTVV.

Many counts were recorded for this clonotype. The chain combines TRBV7-9 with TRBJ2-7; D unclear. V was clipped by 4 bases and J by 2 bases, with 9 bases between them. This CDR3 comprises 13 residues. Germline CDR1 reads SEHNR; CDR2 reads FQNEAQ (reference sequence). The CDR3 nucleotides read TGTGCCAGCAGCTCCGATCCCACCTACGAGCAGTACTTC. Its protein is CASSSDPTYEQYF.

This clonotype came up a few times. This may arise from a read error, as a much more abundant clone is one base away. The gene calls are TRBV28 and TRBJ2-7; D gene ambiguous. V gave up 6 bases and J gave up 2 bases, with 5 bases separating them. The V gene's germline CDR1 is MDHEN and CDR2 SYDVKM. The CDR3 sequence is 11 residues long. The CDR3 bases are TGTGCCAGCAGGTCCCCCTACGAGCAGTACTTC. This encodes CASRSPYEQYF.

This clonotype has a count of ten or more. The chain employs TRBV29-1 and TRBJ1-1, with D possibly TRBD1 on 5 matching bases. Trimming shortened V by 4 bases and J by 1 base, and 10 bases separated the two germline ends. Per the germline V gene, CDR1 is SQVTM and CDR2 is ANQGSEA. The CDR3 covers 13 residues. This CDR3 reads CSVVRGSNTEAFF. CDR3 DNA sequence: TGCAGCGTTGTAAGGGGCTCGAACACTGAAGCTTTCTTT. Variable domain in full (rest from reference TRBV29-1 and TRBJ1-1): SAVISQKPSRDICQRGTSLTIQCQVDSQVTMMFWYRQQPGQSLTLIATANQGSEATYESGFVIDKFPISRPNLTFSTLTVSNMSPEDSSIYLCSVVRGSNTEAFFGQGTRLTVV.

The V and J genes are TRBV28 and TRBJ2-6; D not resolved. V was pared by 3 bases and J by 0 bases, with 6 bases between. Germline V gene lookup returns CDR1 MDHEN and CDR2 SYDVKM. The CDR3 is made up of 15 amino acids. The CDR3 is CASSFSSSGANVLTF. In DNA form, the CDR3 reads TGTGCCAGCAGTTTCTCTAGCTCTGGGGCCAACGTCCTGACTTTC.

This clonotype has at least ten counts. This chain connects TRBV11-2 to TRBJ1-1; D possibly corresponds to TRBD1 (6 bases). The CDR3 totals 13 residues. Deletions cut 6 bases from V and 11 bases from J, with 19 bases between. Germline V gene sequence: CDR1 SGHAT, CDR2 FQNNGV. The CDR3 protein is CASRPWGARSAFF. CDR3 DNA sequence: TGTGCCAGCAGACCGTGGGGGGCGCGGTCGGCTTTCTTT.

This clonotype was seen at least ten times. The chain combines TRBV6-2 or TRBV6-3 with TRBJ1-1; perhaps TRBD1 as D (5 bases). The CDR3 has 16 amino acids. Germline CDR1 is MNHEY and CDR2 is SVGEGT. Trimming removed 7 bases from V and 1 base from J, with 19 bases in between. The CDR3 DNA sequence: TGTGCCAGCAAATCGGGGCCGGGTAATCCGAACACTGAAGCTTTCTTT. This gives the protein CASKSGPGNPNTEAFF.

This clonotype was observed at least ten times. The genes are TRBV6-5 and TRBJ2-7, with 9 bases lining up with TRBD2. The CDR3 consists of 14 residues. After removal of 7 bases from V and 5 bases from J, the junction contained 9 bases not matched to a gene. Germline CDR1 MNHEY, CDR2 SVGAGI. The CDR3 sequence: CASTPERGVHEQYF. The CDR3 nucleotides are TGTGCCAGCACCCCGGAGCGGGGGGTCCACGAGCAGTACTTC.

This clonotype was counted a few times. V is TRBV30 and J is TRBJ1-6, with 7 bases lining up with TRBD1. V dropped 4 bases and J dropped 0; count of bases not matched to a gene: 6. The CDR3 covers 16 residues. Germline assignment: CDR1 GTSNPN and CDR2 SVGIG (reference sequence). CDR3 bases: TGTGCCTGGATGGGACAGTCGAGCTCCTATAATTCACCCCTCCACTTT. It specifies CAWMGQSSSYNSPLHF.